Below, one T cell receptor (beta chain) is given with its context. Its antigen remains unidentified. TCRdb reanalysed the 5' RACE reads using MiXCR and keeps one entry per CDR3 protein. The table lists some 350,000 distinct CDR3 sequences, 15% to 20% of them singletons. The sample is drawn from a study of T-cell memory formation after mild COVID-19. Study results and limitations: Some clones that responded were present in memory (sampled pre-infection), which suggests cross-reactive memory joined. Mostly located in CM and EM were contracting CD4+ clones, with contracting CD8+ clones located in EMRA. What remained unconfirmed was the SARS-CoV-2 specificity of second-wave clones peaking on day 37.

The source is a man between 18 and 29 years old who had mild COVID-19 (a few samples of this study predate the infection). Cell type and time point are not known. The sequencing input was PBMCs or a T cell subset sorted from them (not recorded which).

CDR3 nucleotide sequence: TGTGCCAGCAGGACGCAGGAATGGGAGACCCAGTACTTC. It codes for CASRTQEWETQYF. The chain is built from TRBV2 and TRBJ2-5; D not certain. Trimming removed 6 bases at V and 5 bases at J, with 13 bases between. This CDR3 has 13 amino acids. Germline V gene data show CDR1 as SNHLY and CDR2 as FYNNEI. Full variable domain (outside the CDR3, taken from reference TRBV2 and TRBJ2-5): EPEVTQTPSHQVTQMGQEVILRCVPISNHLYFYWYRQILGQKVEFLVSFYNNEISEKSEIFDDQFSVERPDGSNFTLKIRSTKLEDSAMYFCASRTQEWETQYFGPGTRLLVL.